This TCR beta chain was sequenced in a study of tumor-infiltrating lymphocytes in primary liver carcinoma. A primer matching the constant region was used to make TCR beta cDNA from approximately 0.55 ug of total RNA. For TCR beta, libraries were produced by three nested multiplex PCR rounds using slightly modified ARM-PCR. From the multiplex PCR reads, TCRdb called clonotypes with MiXCR, one entry per CDR3 protein. The sample yields roughly 330,000 distinct CDR3 sequences, approximately 65% seen once. Extraction also yielded germline DNA, while blood RNA was obtained from unsorted whole blood. This clonotype was obtained from a man aged 35-49 years with primary liver carcinoma and hepatitis B virus infection. What was sequenced was peripheral blood.

The CDR3 protein is CASRSGRGGYEQYF. The CDR3 coding sequence is TGTGCCAGCAGATCTGGACGGGGGGGTTACGAGCAGTACTTC. This chain uses TRBV11-1 with TRBJ2-7; 8 positions agree with TRBD2. The germline V gene encodes CDR1 SGHAT and CDR2 FQDESV (reference sequence). Trimming cost V 6 bases and J 4 bases; bases outside gene matches: 8. The CDR3 spans 14 residues.